This T cell receptor (beta chain) derives from a study of metastatic and nonmetastatic thyroid tumors. At the level of the study: Both malignant and benign thyroid patients supplied peripheral blood and tumor or nodule tissue samples, across which the repertoires of these patients were then compared.

A note on this clone: What it binds is not known. Relative to the germline gene, one junction end is altered; a read error may explain this.

Original data processing: Construction of a distant-metastasis classifier for papillary thyroid cancer relied on CDR3 differences across clinicopathological groups. TCRdb re-clonotyped the PCR reads via MiXCR. What appears here as the V and J calls and clone size reflects TCRdb's work, not the paper's. The sample consists of around 17,000 clones, about an eighth of them appearing once. Study-wide results and limits: Malignant tumors reportedly showed significantly higher TCR beta diversity than benign nodules in both blood and tumor.

Thyroid surgery was preceded by no treatment in any patient. From germline, CDR1 is SGHAT and CDR2 FQNNGV. The CDR3 is made up of 16 amino acids. This TCR derives from a female donor with papillary thyroid cancer or a benign thyroid nodule (not recorded which). Some clones in this sample may be carry-over from other donors' samples. The chain uses TRBV11-2 and TRBJ1-6; D is uncertain. The sample taken for sequencing was tumor tissue. CDR3 residues: CTSSLEPGSYNSPLHF. CDR3 DNA: TGTACCAGCAGCTTAGAGCCGGGCTCCTATAATTCACCCCTCCACTTT.